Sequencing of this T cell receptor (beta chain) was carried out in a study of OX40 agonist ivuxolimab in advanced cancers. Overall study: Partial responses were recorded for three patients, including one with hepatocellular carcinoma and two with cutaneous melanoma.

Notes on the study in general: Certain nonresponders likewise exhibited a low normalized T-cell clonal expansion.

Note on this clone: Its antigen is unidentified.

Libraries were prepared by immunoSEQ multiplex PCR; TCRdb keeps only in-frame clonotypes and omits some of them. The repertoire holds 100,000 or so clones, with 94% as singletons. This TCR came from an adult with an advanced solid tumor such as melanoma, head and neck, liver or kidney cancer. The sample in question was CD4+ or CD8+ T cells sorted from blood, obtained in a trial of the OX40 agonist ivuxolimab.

Written as DNA, the CDR3 is TGTGCCATCAGTGAGTCGGTGCAGGACCACGAGCAGTACTTC. It codes for CAISESVQDHEQYF. The chain has TRBV10-3 and TRBJ2-5; no definite D call. The J call may not be correct, given that the DNA end is closer to TRBJ2-7. The germline V gene has CDR1 ENHRY and CDR2 SYGVKD. The CDR3 consists of 14 residues.